The rows below give T cell receptor beta chains drawn from one sample of a study of monozygotic twins with inflammatory bowel disease. TCRdb processed the 5' RACE reads again and assigns one entry to each CDR3 protein, with no DNA. The sample data list more than 300,000 distinct CDR3 sequences. Sequenced: blood. Receptor source: a human donor with ulcerative colitis or Crohn's disease, or a healthy co-twin of an affected twin (not recorded which). CDR3s include the opening cysteine and the closing phenylalanine or tryptophan.

length,V,J,CDR3
14,TRBV20-1,TRBJ2-7,CSAVSGGPSFEQYF
15,TRBV4-3,TRBJ2-5,CASSPDFSGAETQYF
15,TRBV19,TRBJ1-2,CASSITRTALYGYTF
12,TRBV6-1,TRBJ2-5,CASLGSWETQYF
13,TRBV20-1,TRBJ1-6,CSASRTGNSPLHF
16,TRBV12-3/TRBV12-4,TRBJ2-3,CASSLPRQAPPDTQYF
17,TRBV19,TRBJ1-1,CASSIERDRVRNTEAFF
14,TRBV5-1,TRBJ1-5,CASSRSGGSQPQHF
15,TRBV5-1,TRBJ1-5,CASSPTTGPYQPQHF
13,TRBV9,TRBJ1-2,CASRPPLGYGYTF
20,TRBV13,TRBJ1-4,CASSFQIRDRTSPTNEKLFF
14,TRBV7-3,TRBJ1-6,CASSKGIENSPLHF
16,TRBV20-1,TRBJ1-5,CSAIPFSRRSNQPQHF
14,TRBV6-6,TRBJ1-2,CASRAQGKARGYTF
12,TRBV20-1,TRBJ1-2,CSAWDSRDGYTF
14,TRBV5-6,TRBJ2-1,CASSSQTGIHEQFF
15,TRBV12-3/TRBV12-4,TRBJ2-2,CASSLRGAGTGELFF
15,TRBV7-9,TRBJ2-7,CASSLIVGTSYEQYF
15,TRBV11-1,TRBJ2-3,CASSTRTGSTDTQYF
14,TRBV12-3/TRBV12-4,TRBJ2-2,CASSLNRNTGELFF
13,TRBV7-9,TRBJ2-7,CASSDRTAYEQYF
14,TRBV7-2,TRBJ1-2,CASSQGPGSYGYTF
16,TRBV4-2,TRBJ2-7,CASSQEIQGIIYEQYF
11,TRBV20-1,TRBJ2-5,CSANLGRTQYF
17,TRBV7-6,TRBJ2-7,CASSLEGGTGISYEQYF
15,TRBV10-3,TRBJ1-1,CAISEFQLLNTEAFF
15,TRBV7-6,TRBJ2-3,CASSLVGGDTDTQYF
13,TRBV7-2,TRBJ2-1,CASSLLNGGEQFF
17,TRBV5-1,TRBJ2-1,CASSLVGGQSSYNEQFF
15,TRBV5-6,TRBJ2-1,CASSSGTEGLNEQFF
15,TRBV9,TRBJ2-3,CASSVVAGGQDTQYF
12,TRBV24-1,TRBJ2-7,CATSDPGTEQYF
12,TRBV7-3,TRBJ1-1,CASSSPGTEAFF
15,TRBV9,TRBJ1-5,CASSVTGGDGQPQHF
15,TRBV2,TRBJ2-3,CASSPGGLAFDTQYF
15,TRBV6-1,TRBJ2-4,CASSQGGGGKNIQYF
18,TRBV11-1,TRBJ2-7,CASSYGPRTAMSSYEQYF
15,TRBV2,TRBJ1-3,CASSDLRGTGNTIYF
15,TRBV28,TRBJ2-7,CASSLSTAGTYEQYF
15,TRBV5-4,TRBJ2-7,CASSLIAGSSYEQYF
15,TRBV7-3,TRBJ2-2,CASKTSGGAGGELFF
13,TRBV3-1,TRBJ2-1,CASSQGLEGEQFF
12,TRBV9,TRBJ2-1,CASSVGLNEQFF
15,TRBV27,TRBJ2-7,CASSPESTGTYEQYF
14,TRBV7-9,TRBJ2-3,CASSLMISTDTQYF
12,TRBV7-9,TRBJ2-7,CASSLGRVEQYF
14,TRBV10-3,TRBJ1-2,CAISELGQDNGYTF